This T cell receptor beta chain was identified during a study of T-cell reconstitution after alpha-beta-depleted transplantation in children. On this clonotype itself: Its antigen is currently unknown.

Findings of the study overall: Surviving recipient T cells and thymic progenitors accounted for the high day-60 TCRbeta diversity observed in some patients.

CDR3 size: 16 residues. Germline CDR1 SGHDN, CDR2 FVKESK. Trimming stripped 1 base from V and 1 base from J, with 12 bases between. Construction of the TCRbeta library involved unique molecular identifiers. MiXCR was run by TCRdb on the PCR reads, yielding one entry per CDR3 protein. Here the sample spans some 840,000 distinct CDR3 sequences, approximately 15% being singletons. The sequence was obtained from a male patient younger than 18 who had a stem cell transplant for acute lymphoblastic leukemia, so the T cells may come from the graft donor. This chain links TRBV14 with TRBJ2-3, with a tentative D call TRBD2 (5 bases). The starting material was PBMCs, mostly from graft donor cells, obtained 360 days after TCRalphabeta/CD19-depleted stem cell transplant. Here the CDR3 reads CASSQASLARTDTQYF. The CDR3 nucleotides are TGTGCCAGCAGCCAAGCTAGCCTCGCCCGCACAGATACGCAGTATTTT.